One sample yielded the 26 T cell receptor beta chains listed below, sequenced in a study of cytomegalovirus exposure and HLA in healthy donors. Only in-frame clones appear in the TCRdb table, and some are missing; sequencing was by immunoSEQ multiplex PCR. The sample has under 200,000 clones, approximately 80% seen once. What was sequenced was PBMCs. Receptors originate from a man aged 18 to 29 in good health and CMV-seropositive.

This clone was seen a single time. The rearrangement joins TRBV4-3 to TRBJ1-1; D is possibly TRBD1 (5 bases). The CDR3 is made up of 15 amino acids. The V gene's germline CDR1 is LGHNA and CDR2 YSLEER. V was clipped by 0 bases and J by 4 bases, with 12 bases between them. CDR3 amino acids: CASSQDPGRVTEAFF. Written as DNA, the CDR3 is TGCGCCAGCAGCCAAGATCCCGGCAGGGTCACTGAAGCTTTCTTT.

The chain uses TRBV28 and TRBJ2-5; 9 bases map to TRBD1. The CDR3 has 12 residues. The germline V gene has CDR1 MDHEN and CDR2 SYDVKM. V trimming: 9 bases; J trimming: 9 bases; junction bases outside the gene matches: 8. The CDR3 loop reads CASNRGPPAQYF. The CDR3 DNA follows: TGTGCCAGTAACAGGGGGCCCCCTGCCCAGTACTTC.

This chain uses TRBV4-3 with TRBJ2-5, with no clear D. The V gene's germline CDR1 is LGHNA and CDR2 YSLEER. CDR3 length equals 11 residues. The germline V and J ends were trimmed by 6 bases and 5 bases, with 7 bases remaining between them. DNA of the CDR3: TGCGCCAGCAGGTCCGGGGAGACCCAGTACTTC. The encoded protein is CASRSGETQYF.

The chain recombines TRBV4-3 with TRBJ2-5, with a weak D call TRBD2 (5 bases). From germline, CDR1 is LGHNA and CDR2 YSLEER. This CDR3 has 15 residues. The germline V and J ends were trimmed by 1 base and 1 base, with 10 bases remaining between them. The CDR3 sequence is CASSQGSGTQETQYF. The CDR3 DNA follows: TGCGCCAGCAGCCAAGGCTCGGGAACCCAAGAGACCCAGTACTTC.

This sequence joins TRBV5-5 and TRBJ1-2; possible D gene TRBD1, 5 bases. This CDR3 is built from 15 residues. Trimming shortened V by 4 bases and J by 7 bases, and 20 bases separated the two germline ends. Germline V gene data show CDR1 as SGHKS and CDR2 as YYEKEE (reference sequence). The CDR3 reads CASSPGVGVGSGYTF. CDR3 coding DNA: TGTGCCAGCAGCCCGGGGGTGGGCGTGGGAAGTGGCTACACCTTC.

The chain combines TRBV27 with TRBJ1-4; 8 nucleotides agree with TRBD1. Germline loops: CDR1 MNHEY, CDR2 SMNVEV (reference sequence). With 5 bases clipped from V and 5 bases from J, the junction kept 7 bases outside the gene matches. The CDR3 extends over 15 amino acids. Here the CDR3 reads CASSLGQVPNEKLFF. CDR3 DNA sequence: TGTGCCAGCAGTCTGGGACAGGTCCCAAATGAAAAACTGTTTTTT.

This sequence joins TRBV4-2 and TRBJ2-7, with 9 bases identical to TRBD1. The length of the CDR3 is 19 residues. Germline CDR1 reads LGHNA; CDR2 reads YNFKEQ. V shed 0 bases and J 5 bases; nucleotides not matched to a gene: 17. This CDR3 is CASSQELTKVGTGIHEQYF. The CDR3 nucleotides read TGTGCCAGCAGCCAAGAGCTTACAAAGGTCGGGACAGGGATCCACGAGCAGTACTTC.

This rearrangement joins TRBV5-1 to TRBJ1-2; 8 positions agree with TRBD1. The CDR3 is 14 amino acids. V trimming: 0 bases; J trimming: 4 bases; junction bases outside the gene matches: 2. Per germline, CDR1 SGHRS and CDR2 YFSETQ. CDR3 residues: CASSLAGGIYGYTF. The CDR3 coding sequence is TGCGCCAGCAGCTTGGCAGGGGGCATCTATGGCTACACCTTC.

V usage is TRBV28 and J usage is TRBJ1-4; possibly TRBD1 for D (5 bases). This CDR3 is built from 13 residues. The V gene's germline CDR1 is MDHEN and CDR2 SYDVKM. The ends were cut back, 6 bases at V and 8 bases at J, with 13 bases in the middle. CDR3 protein: CASRTGPSEKLFF. The CDR3 DNA reads TGTGCCAGCAGAACAGGACCCAGCGAAAAACTGTTTTTT.

The chain links TRBV5-1 to TRBJ2-3; possible D gene TRBD1, 6 bases. Germline V gene lookup returns CDR1 SGHRS and CDR2 YFSETQ. Trimming cost V 2 bases and J 0 bases, with 10 bases left between them. This CDR3 has 15 residues. The CDR3 reads CASSFRTESTDTQYF. CDR3 in DNA: TGCGCCAGCAGCTTCAGGACAGAAAGCACAGATACGCAGTATTTT.

The chain combines TRBV7-9 with TRBJ1-3; 11 nucleotides align to TRBD1. Germline V CDR1 and CDR2: SEHNR, FQNEAQ (reference sequence). Trimming at V came to 5 bases and at J to 3 bases, leaving 9 bases not matched to a gene. The CDR3 is 17 amino acids. CDR3 in amino acids: CASSPDRGLTSGNTIYF. The CDR3 bases are TGTGCCAGCAGCCCGGACAGGGGGCTTACTAGTGGAAACACCATATATTTT.

This chain links TRBV29-1 with TRBJ1-5; a possible D gene is TRBD1 (5 bases). This CDR3 has 12 residues. V lost 7 bases to trimming and J lost 9 bases, with 16 bases between them. The germline gives CDR1 SQVTM, CDR2 ANQGSEA. CDR3 protein: CSADSPQGPQHF. CDR3 nucleotides: TGCAGCGCCGACAGCCCCCAAGGGCCCCAGCATTTT.

V and J are TRBV29-1 and TRBJ2-3; 8 bases are shared with TRBD1. Per the germline V gene, CDR1 is SQVTM and CDR2 is ANQGSEA. The V segment lost 4 bases and the J segment 3 bases; nucleotides outside the gene matches: 12. The CDR3 length is 16 residues. The CDR3 region is CSVGGQGALRTDTQYF. CDR3 nucleotides: TGCAGCGTTGGGGGCCAGGGGGCTTTGAGGACAGATACGCAGTATTTT.

This chain connects TRBV11-2 to TRBJ2-5, with 10 bases lining up with TRBD2. The CDR3 loop spans 17 amino acids. V trimming: 1 base; J trimming: 1 base; junction bases outside the gene matches: 6. Germline loops: CDR1 SGHAT, CDR2 FQNNGV. The CDR3 nucleotides are TGTGCCAGCAGCTTAGGAAGTAGCGGGAGGACCCAAGAGACCCAGTACTTC. This translates into CASSLGSSGRTQETQYF.

Only a few counts were recorded for this clone. The CDR3 sequence: CAWSQASPEPQHF. The CDR3 DNA reads as TGTGCCTGGAGCCAGGCTTCACCGGAGCCCCAGCATTTT. The V call is TRBV30, the J call TRBJ1-5; D is unresolved. Trimming pared 3 bases from V and 8 bases from J, leaving 14 bases between. Germline V gives CDR1 GTSNPN, CDR2 SVGIG (reference sequence). This CDR3 has 13 amino acids.

V gene TRBV7-3 combines with J gene TRBJ1-5; D ambiguous. This CDR3 has 15 amino acids. Germline CDR1 is SGHTA and CDR2 is FQGTGA. V gave up 1 base and J gave up 1 base, with 8 bases separating them. CDR3 in amino acids: CASSLNGQSNQPQHF. The CDR3 DNA follows: TGTGCCAGCAGCTTAAATGGGCAAAGCAATCAGCCCCAGCATTTT.

The V call is TRBV9, the J call TRBJ2-2; 10 nucleotides line up with TRBD2. The CDR3 runs 17 residues. Per germline, CDR1 SGDLS and CDR2 YYNGEE. J was trimmed by 7 bases and V by 2 bases; bases with no gene match: 11. CDR3 loop: CASSVKASGRFGGELFF. The CDR3 region has the DNA TGTGCCAGCAGCGTGAAAGCTAGCGGGAGATTTGGCGGGGAGCTGTTTTTT. The complete variable domain, with remaining parts taken from reference TRBV9 and TRBJ2-2, reads DSGVTQTPKHLITATGQRVTLRCSPRSGDLSVYWYQQSLDQGLQFLIQYYNGEERAKGNILERFSAQQFPDLHSELNLSSLELGDSALYFCASSVKASGRFGGELFFGEGSRLTVL.

The chain uses TRBV29-1 and TRBJ1-3; D is uncertain. This CDR3 has 15 amino acids. Trimming removed 0 bases from V and 1 base from J, with 10 bases in between. CDR1 is SQVTM, CDR2 ANQGSEA, per germline. The CDR3 is CSVEDVPSSGNTIYF. The DNA of the CDR3 is TGCAGCGTTGAAGATGTGCCCAGTTCTGGAAACACCATATATTTT.

The V gene is TRBV6-6, the J gene TRBJ2-5; tentative D call: TRBD1 (6 bases). Per germline, CDR1 MNHNY and CDR2 SVGAGI (reference sequence). Trimming left V 0 bases short and J 2 bases short, with 7 bases between. The CDR3 contains 14 residues. CDR3 sequence reads: CASSYSRGQETQYF. The CDR3 DNA reads TGTGCCAGCAGTTACTCCAGGGGTCAAGAGACCCAGTACTTC.

This rearrangement joins TRBV5-1 to TRBJ2-7; tentative D call: TRBD2 (6 bases). The V and J ends lost 1 base and 0 bases respectively, with 11 bases between them. The CDR3 is 15 amino acids. The germline V gene has CDR1 SGHRS and CDR2 YFSETQ. The CDR3 coding sequence is TGCGCCAGCAGCTTGACGGGGGAGAGCTCCTACGAGCAGTACTTC. Translation gives CASSLTGESSYEQYF.

In regard to this clone: Other DNA sequences in this specimen translate into the identical CDR3. The chain joins TRBV27 to TRBJ2-5; D not resolved. This CDR3 is built from 13 residues. Trimming stripped 6 bases from V and 0 bases from J, with 8 bases between. Germline values: CDR1 MNHEY, CDR2 SMNVEV (reference sequence). Here the CDR3 reads CASSPRYQETQYF. CDR3 bases: TGTGCCAGCAGCCCCCGTTACCAAGAGACCCAGTACTTC.

This chain links TRBV28 with TRBJ1-4; TRBD1 is a possible D gene (6 bases). The CDR3 is 14 residues long. Germline V gene sequence: CDR1 MDHEN, CDR2 SYDVKM. The CDR3 DNA reads as TGTGCGACGAATCAACAGGGAACTAATGAAAAACTGTTTTTT. It codes for CATNQQGTNEKLFF.

V is TRBV19 and J is TRBJ2-7; the D gene is possibly TRBD2 (7 bases). CDR3 length equals 15 residues. Looked up from germline, CDR1 is LNHDA and CDR2 is SQIVND (reference sequence). V dropped 4 bases and J dropped 2 bases, with 15 bases sitting between them. CDR3 protein: CASSRAGAGTYEQYF. The CDR3 DNA follows: TGTGCCAGTAGTAGGGCGGGGGCAGGGACCTACGAGCAGTACTTC.

The chain recombines TRBV28 with TRBJ2-7; the match to TRBD1 covers 8 bases. The J segment lost 1 base and the V segment lost 6 bases, leaving 11 bases of the junction unmatched. CDR1 is MDHEN and CDR2 is SYDVKM in the germline V gene. This CDR3 has 16 amino acids. The CDR3, as DNA: TGTGCCAGCAGAGGACAGGGTGTAGTTAGGTCCTACGAGCAGTACTTC. It translates to CASRGQGVVRSYEQYF.

V usage is TRBV28 and J usage is TRBJ1-1, with D tentatively TRBD1 (6 bases). The V end lost 8 bases, the J end lost 1 base, and 20 bases lay between the germline ends. Germline lookup yields CDR1 MDHEN and CDR2 SYDVKM. The CDR3 is 16 residues long. This CDR3 reads CASRSPGGTSNTEAFF. Written as DNA, the CDR3 is TGTGCCAGCCGATCCCCCGGGGGGACATCGAACACTGAAGCTTTCTTT.

The chain links TRBV11-2 to TRBJ2-7; 11 bases map to TRBD1. Germline CDR1 and CDR2: SGHAT and FQNNGV. The CDR3 has 14 amino acids. The ends lost 5 bases at V and 3 bases at J; junction bases unmatched: 3. CDR3 in amino acids: CASSPGTGGYEQYF. Here the CDR3 DNA reads TGTGCCAGCAGCCCCGGGACAGGGGGCTACGAGCAGTACTTC.